These 16 T cell receptor beta chains were all obtained from the same sample, sequenced in a study of spatial heterogeneity in lung cancer. Noted time point: sample taken at primary tumor resection. In each case, whole RNA from tumor, nontumor lung or frozen PBMC was sequenced unsorted. TCRdb independently ran MiXCR on the 5' RACE reads; one entry per CDR3 protein. The sample has roughly 3,000 distinct CDR3 sequences, about 12% seen once. This sample comprised normal lung tissue next to the tumor, obtained at surgery. The receptor set was obtained from a male donor with early-stage non-small cell lung cancer.

The chain recombines TRBV25-1 with TRBJ2-7; D is unclear. Trimming took off 4 bases at V and 6 bases at J, with 7 bases between the two ends. Germline assignment: CDR1 MGHDK and CDR2 SYGVNS. The CDR3 length is 11 residues. The CDR3 is CASSVRGEQYF. The DNA for the CDR3 is TGTGCCAGCAGTGTTAGAGGCGAGCAGTACTTC.

This clonotype qualifies as medium-sized. The gene calls are TRBV20-1 and TRBJ2-1, with D possibly matching TRBD2 (5 bases). V lost 4 bases, J lost 7 bases, and 20 bases lay in between. The CDR3 spans 15 residues. CDR1 is DFQATT and CDR2 is SNEGSKA in the germline V gene (reference sequence). Here the CDR3 reads CSATVIADSANEQFF. The CDR3, as DNA: TGCAGTGCTACCGTCATCGCAGATAGCGCAAATGAGCAGTTCTTC.

The V call is TRBV7-2, the J call TRBJ1-4, with 8 nucleotides matching TRBD1. In germline, CDR1 is SGHTA, CDR2 FQGNSA. There are 14 residues in the CDR3. The junction had 4 bases not matched to a gene; V was cut back by 0 bases and J by 10 bases. The chain's CDR3 is CASSLAGQGAKLFF. CDR3 nucleotide sequence: TGTGCCAGCAGCTTAGCAGGACAGGGTGCAAAACTGTTTTTT.

This clonotype has just a few counts. The chain employs TRBV12-3 or TRBV12-4 and TRBJ2-7; D possibly corresponds to TRBD1 (7 bases). With 1 base removed from V and 7 bases from J, the gap between germline ends came to 17 bases. There are 15 residues in the CDR3. CDR3 DNA sequence: TGTGCCAGCAGTTTAGGTTCGGAGGGGGCAAGGGAGCAGTACTTC. Translated: CASSLGSEGAREQYF.

This clonotype was detected many times. CDR3 sequence (DNA): TGTGCCAGCAATCCCCAGGGAACCCACGAGCAGTACTTC. Amino acids: CASNPQGTHEQYF. The V gene is TRBV6-1, the J gene TRBJ2-7, with D possibly matching TRBD1 (5 bases). V lost 7 bases to trimming and J lost 5 bases, with 15 bases between them. This CDR3 region has 13 residues. Per germline, CDR1 MNHNS and CDR2 SASEGT.

This clonotype is categorized as medium-sized. The chain combines TRBV7-6 with TRBJ2-7; TRBD2 matches at 12 bases. This CDR3 spans 15 amino acids. V was pared by 1 base and J by 2 bases, with 0 bases of the junction left unmatched. Per germline, CDR1 SGHVS and CDR2 FNYEAQ. The chain's CDR3 is CASSLGLAGAYEQYF. The DNA for the CDR3 is TGTGCCAGCAGCTTAGGACTAGCGGGAGCCTACGAGCAGTACTTC.

This clonotype was counted at least ten times. The rearrangement joins TRBV27 to TRBJ1-1; D not resolved. The CDR3 runs 13 residues. V lost 0 bases and J 5 bases, leaving 7 bases between the germline ends. From germline, CDR1 is MNHEY and CDR2 SMNVEV (reference sequence). CDR3 protein: CASSLSRRTEAFF. Here the CDR3 DNA reads TGTGCCAGCAGTTTATCCAGGCGAACTGAAGCTTTCTTT.

This clonotype has a handful of counts. The chain couples TRBV28 to TRBJ2-7; 8 bases align to TRBD1. Germline CDR1 MDHEN, CDR2 SYDVKM. V was pared by 3 bases and J by 1 base, with 2 bases of the junction left unmatched. The CDR3 loop spans 14 amino acids. The CDR3 loop is CASSLGDRSYEQYF. CDR3 in DNA: TGTGCCAGCAGTTTGGGGGACAGGTCCTACGAGCAGTACTTC.

The chain has TRBV20-1 and TRBJ2-1; 12 nucleotides line up with TRBD2. This CDR3 contains 19 residues. Germline values: CDR1 DFQATT, CDR2 SNEGSKA (reference sequence). V dropped 5 bases and J dropped 7; count of bases not matched to a gene: 21. Here the CDR3 reads CSARLRPPVTSGSVNEQFF. The CDR3 nucleotides are TGCAGTGCTCGTTTGCGGCCACCCGTGACTAGCGGGAGCGTTAATGAGCAGTTCTTC.

This clonotype was detected ten times or more. The chain has TRBV20-1 and TRBJ2-1; TRBD2 matches 14 bases. This CDR3 has 17 amino acids. V shed 3 bases and J 8 bases; nucleotides not matched to a gene: 12. Germline V lookup: CDR1 DFQATT, CDR2 SNEGSKA (reference sequence). This CDR3 is CSASFTPGLAGVHEQFF. In DNA form, the CDR3 reads TGCAGTGCTAGCTTCACCCCGGGACTAGCGGGAGTCCATGAGCAGTTCTTC.

This clonotype qualifies as medium-sized (0.01 to 0.1%). V usage is TRBV20-1 and J usage is TRBJ2-2; possibly TRBD1 or TRBD2 for D (6 bases each). Germline CDR1 reads DFQATT; CDR2 reads SNEGSKA (reference sequence). The germline V and J ends were trimmed by 2 bases and 5 bases, with 18 bases remaining between them. The CDR3 length is 16 residues. CDR3 sequence: CSARKGGASGTGELFF. CDR3 DNA sequence: TGCAGTGCTAGAAAGGGGGGAGCCTCGGGGACCGGGGAGCTGTTTTTT.

This clonotype appeared many times. V usage is TRBV5-1 and J usage is TRBJ2-1; tentative D call: TRBD1 (6 bases). The V gene's germline CDR1 is SGHRS and CDR2 YFSETQ. Trimming took off 9 bases at V and 4 bases at J, with 20 bases between the two ends. The CDR3 has 15 residues. The CDR3 DNA sequence: TGCGCCACCAAGAAAGTCCCAGGGGATTACAATGAGCAGTTCTTC. It is translated as CATKKVPGDYNEQFF.

This clonotype is classed as large. The chain joins TRBV15 to TRBJ2-1; 14 bases match TRBD2. The germline V gene encodes CDR1 LNHNV and CDR2 YYDKDF (reference sequence). The V and J ends lost 1 base and 5 bases, in that order; junction bases with no gene match: 22. The CDR3 has 23 amino acids. CDR3 region: CATSRALLQTGTSGREGNNEQFF. The CDR3 nucleotides are TGTGCCACCAGCAGAGCCCTACTCCAGACAGGGACTAGCGGGAGAGAGGGGAACAATGAGCAGTTCTTC.

By share of the sample, this clonotype is medium-sized. The rearrangement joins TRBV28 to TRBJ2-4; D may be TRBD1 (5 bases). Germline V gene lookup returns CDR1 MDHEN and CDR2 SYDVKM. V dropped 2 bases and J dropped 1 base, with 21 bases sitting between them. This CDR3 is built from 19 residues. CDR3 DNA sequence: TGTGCCAGCAGTTTAAAAGCGATCCTCAAAAAGGGGGCCAAAAACATTCAGTACTTC. Protein product: CASSLKAILKKGAKNIQYF.

Judged by abundance, this clonotype is medium-sized. At one boundary the junction diverges from the germline segment, which might be a read error. The V and J genes are TRBV7-2 and TRBJ2-1; D may be TRBD2 (6 bases). Germline CDR1 reads SGHTA; CDR2 reads FQGNSA. This CDR3 has 15 amino acids. CDR3 in DNA: TGTGCCAGCAGCATAGCCGGGAGCTCCTACAATGAGCAGTTCTTC. Translation gives CASSIAGSSYNEQFF.

Sample share makes this clonotype medium-sized (0.01 to 0.1%). The chain has TRBV4-2 and TRBJ2-7; 13 positions match TRBD2. Per the germline V gene, CDR1 is LGHNA and CDR2 is YNFKEQ. The CDR3 consists of 17 residues. J was trimmed by 5 bases and V by 0 bases; bases with no gene match: 7. DNA for the CDR3: TGTGCCAGCAGCCAAGATAGACCCGGGACTAGCGGGAACGAGCAGTACTTC. This encodes CASSQDRPGTSGNEQYF.